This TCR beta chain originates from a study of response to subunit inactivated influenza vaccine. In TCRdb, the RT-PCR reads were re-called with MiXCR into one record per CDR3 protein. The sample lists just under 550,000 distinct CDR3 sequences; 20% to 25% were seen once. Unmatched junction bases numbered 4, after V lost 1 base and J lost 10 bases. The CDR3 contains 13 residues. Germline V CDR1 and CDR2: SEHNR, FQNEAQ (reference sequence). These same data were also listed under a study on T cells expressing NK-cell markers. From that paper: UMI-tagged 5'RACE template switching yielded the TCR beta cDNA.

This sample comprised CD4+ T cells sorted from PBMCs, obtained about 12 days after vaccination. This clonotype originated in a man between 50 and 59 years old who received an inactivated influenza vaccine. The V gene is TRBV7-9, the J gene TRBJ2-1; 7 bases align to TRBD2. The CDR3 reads CASSLERLAEQFF. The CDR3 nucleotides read TGTGCCAGCAGCTTAGAGCGACTAGCCGAGCAGTTCTTC.